The 21 T cell receptor beta chains reported below all come from one sample, sequenced in a study of graft-versus-host responses after intestinal transplantation. Clones were read by immunoSEQ multiplex PCR, and TCRdb kept only the in-frame ones, dropping some. The sample holds about 15,000 clones, around 29% seen once. The sequences come from alloreactive CD4+ T cells from a mixed lymphocyte reaction culture, collected before intestinal transplant. Subset defined: CFSE-low proliferating T cells sorted from roughly six-day pre-transplant mixed lymphocyte reaction (GvH or HvG direction). The receptors derive from a human patient who received an intestinal transplant.

The chain recombines TRBV11-2 with TRBJ2-1; TRBD2 agrees at 9 bases. CDR3 length: 18 residues. V was pared by 2 bases and J by 3 bases, with 11 bases of the junction left unmatched. The germline CDR1 and CDR2 sequences are SGHAT and FQNNGV. The CDR3, as DNA: TGTGCCAGCAGCTTAACGCTAGCGGGGCCCAACCGCTACAATGAGCAGTTCTTC. Translation gives CASSLTLAGPNRYNEQFF.

The genes are TRBV10-3 and TRBJ2-5; the match to TRBD2 covers 9 bases. CDR3 length equals 14 residues. With 10 bases clipped from V and 1 base from J, the junction kept 7 bases outside the gene matches. The germline V gene encodes CDR1 ENHRY and CDR2 SYGVKD. Here the CDR3 reads CASGRLAVQETQYF. The CDR3 region has the DNA TGTGCCAGCGGACGACTAGCGGTCCAAGAGACCCAGTACTTC.

V and J are TRBV27 and TRBJ1-4; D is possibly TRBD1 (5 bases). There are 17 residues in the CDR3. Per germline, CDR1 MNHEY and CDR2 SMNVEV (reference sequence). Trimming took off 0 bases at V and 8 bases at J, with 19 bases between the two ends. The CDR3 sequence: CASSLSWAQGLGEKLFF. For the CDR3, the DNA is TGTGCCAGCAGTTTATCTTGGGCGCAGGGTTTGGGGGAAAAACTGTTTTTT.

This clone was counted a few times. The chain uses TRBV28 and TRBJ2-1; the match to TRBD2 covers 8 bases. This CDR3 has 15 amino acids. V lost 5 bases and J lost 5; bases outside the gene matches: 8. The germline CDR1 and CDR2 sequences are MDHEN and SYDVKM. The CDR3 bases are TGTGCCAGCAGTGAACCGGGACTAGGGGACAATGAGCAGTTCTTC. It encodes CASSEPGLGDNEQFF. The entire variable domain, with the rest obtained from reference TRBV28 and TRBJ2-1, is as follows: DVKVTQSSRYLVKRTGEKVFLECVQDMDHENMFWYRQDPGLGLRLIYFSYDVKMKEKGDIPEGYSVSREKKERFSLILESASTNQTSMYLCASSEPGLGDNEQFFGPGTRLTVL.

As regards this clone: This clone may be a read error of a much larger clone one base away. CDR3: CASSQDRGLAQHF. The CDR3 nucleotides read TGCGCCAGCAGCCAAGATCGGGGTTTAGCCCAGCATTTT. This chain connects TRBV4-1 to TRBJ1-5; D gene unclear. The CDR3 has 13 residues. Trimming took 0 bases from V and 11 from J, leaving 11 bases between them. The V gene's germline CDR1 is MGHRA and CDR2 YSYEKL.

This chain links TRBV19 with TRBJ1-2; D not certain. Germline V CDR1 and CDR2: LNHDA, SQIVND (reference sequence). The CDR3 is 12 residues long. V gave up 7 bases and J gave up 8 bases, with 14 bases separating them. This chain's CDR3 is CASTSRLEGYTF. The CDR3 region has the DNA TGTGCCAGTACCAGTAGACTGGAGGGCTACACCTTC. The variable domain in full, completed from reference TRBV19 and TRBJ1-2, reads DGGITQSPKYLFRKEGQNVTLSCEQNLNHDAMYWYRQDPGQGLRLIYYSQIVNDFQKGDIAEGYSVSREKKESFPLTVTSAQKNPTAFYLCASTSRLEGYTFGSGTRLTVV.

The V call is TRBV6-5, the J call TRBJ1-1; D is possibly TRBD1 (5 bases). The CDR3 sequence is 14 residues long. The germline gives CDR1 MNHEY, CDR2 SVGAGI. With 7 bases removed from V and 3 bases from J, the gap between germline ends came to 15 bases. CDR3 nucleotides: TGTGCCAGCACTCGAAGCGCGGGGGACACTGAAGCTTTCTTT. Its translation is CASTRSAGDTEAFF.

This clone has more than one count but fewer than ten. The chain links TRBV27 to TRBJ2-5; 7 bases are a match to TRBD2. The CDR3 has 13 amino acids. Germline V lookup: CDR1 MNHEY, CDR2 SMNVEV (reference sequence). The junction had 10 bases not matched to a gene; V was cut back by 6 bases and J by 9 bases. CDR3 nucleotide sequence: TGTGCCAGCAGGCCTGCGGGGGTTGGGGCCCAGTACTTC. Protein sequence: CASRPAGVGAQYF.

The J gene is TRBJ1-5, the V gene TRBV7-2; no clear D gene. The CDR3 extends over 15 amino acids. Deletions cut 0 bases from V and 7 bases from J, with 13 bases between. Germline loops: CDR1 SGHTA, CDR2 FQGNSA. CDR3 region: CASSLATGWYQPQHF. The DNA for the CDR3 is TGTGCCAGCAGCTTAGCGACCGGATGGTACCAGCCCCAGCATTTT.

This clone was observed a few times. This chain connects TRBV7-3 to TRBJ2-3; TRBD2 agrees at 7 bases. Germline lookup yields CDR1 SGHTA and CDR2 FQGTGA. The CDR3 covers 14 residues. The trim removed 3 bases at V and 1 base at J, leaving 1 base unmatched. The CDR3 is CASSFGGGTDTQYF. In nucleotides, the CDR3 is TGTGCCAGCAGCTTTGGGGGGGGCACAGATACGCAGTATTTT.

V and J are TRBV30 and TRBJ2-7; TRBD2 matches at 10 bases. This CDR3 has 13 residues. Trimming removed 2 bases from V and 6 bases from J; junction bases left unmatched: 4. Germline loops: CDR1 GTSNPN, CDR2 SVGIG (reference sequence). This CDR3 reads CAWSSSGSREQYF. The DNA of the CDR3 is TGTGCCTGGAGTTCTAGCGGGAGTCGCGAGCAGTACTTC.

V usage is TRBV28 and J usage is TRBJ1-4, with D possibly TRBD1 on 5 matching bases. Germline CDR1 is MDHEN and CDR2 is SYDVKM. The CDR3 runs 15 residues. V was trimmed by 6 bases and J by 7 bases, leaving 18 bases between them. The CDR3 DNA follows: TGTGCCAGCAGCCAGTCGGGGGGACGACGTGAAAAACTGTTTTTT. Translating it yields CASSQSGGRREKLFF.

This clone is classed as medium-sized. The chain carries TRBV6-6 and TRBJ2-4; no clear D. CDR3 length: 15 residues. Germline assignment: CDR1 MNHNY and CDR2 SVGAGI (reference sequence). Deletions cut 5 bases from V and 0 bases from J, with 11 bases between. Here the CDR3 reads CASSKRQLAKNIQYF. In DNA form, the CDR3 reads TGTGCCAGCAGTAAGAGACAACTAGCCAAAAACATTCAGTACTTC.

In this sample, this clone turned up a few times. This chain uses TRBV11-2 with TRBJ2-3; D is possibly TRBD1 (5 bases). The CDR3 is 17 residues long. V was cut by 2 bases and J by 3 bases, with 18 bases left in between. Germline CDR1 reads SGHAT; CDR2 reads FQNNGV. The CDR3 DNA reads TGTGCCAGCAGCTTATTTCCAGGACAACTCAGAACAGATACGCAGTATTTT. It codes for CASSLFPGQLRTDTQYF.

The table lists this clone with a few counts. This chain links TRBV6-6 with TRBJ2-7; D possibly corresponds to TRBD2 (6 bases). Trimming left V 1 base short and J 3 bases short, with 10 bases between. Germline CDR1 reads MNHNY; CDR2 reads SVGAGI (reference sequence). CDR3 length: 14 residues. Here the CDR3 DNA reads TGTGCCAGCAGTTACTTGGGACTCTTCTACGAGCAGTACTTC. Translated: CASSYLGLFYEQYF.

This clone was found a few times. V gene TRBV7-8 combines with J gene TRBJ1-1; D remains unclear. In germline, CDR1 is SGHVS, CDR2 FQNEAQ. The CDR3 contains 13 residues. V lost 5 bases, J lost 4 bases, and 11 bases lay in between. CDR3 amino acids: CASSGRLLTEAFF. The CDR3 coding sequence is TGTGCCAGCAGCGGCCGGTTGCTCACTGAAGCTTTCTTT.

This clone was picked up a small number of times. The V call is TRBV6-6, the J call TRBJ2-3; D unclear. The germline gives CDR1 MNHNY, CDR2 SVGAGI (reference sequence). Between the trimmed V and J ends, which lost 0 bases and 3 bases, there was a span of 7 bases. CDR3 length equals 14 residues. The CDR3 protein is CASSYSRLTDTQYF. The CDR3 bases are TGTGCCAGCAGTTACTCTAGATTAACAGATACGCAGTATTTT.

This clone was detected only a few times. V is TRBV5-6 and J is TRBJ2-5, with 8 bases fitting TRBD2. With 0 bases clipped from V and 4 bases from J, the junction kept 2 bases outside the gene matches. The germline CDR1 and CDR2 sequences are SGHDT and YYEEEE. The CDR3 covers 14 residues. CDR3 protein: CASSLAGGGETQYF. In DNA form, the CDR3 reads TGTGCCAGCAGCTTGGCGGGAGGGGGAGAGACCCAGTACTTC. Filled out from reference TRBV5-6 and TRBJ2-5, the complete variable domain reads DAGVTQSPTHLIKTRGQQVTLRCSPKSGHDTVSWYQQALGQGPQFIFQYYEEEERQRGNFPDRFSGHQFPNYSSELNVNALLLGDSALYLCASSLAGGGETQYFGPGTRLLVL.

The rearrangement uses TRBV25-1 and TRBJ2-3, with TRBD2 as a possible D gene (6 bases). V was trimmed by 7 bases and J by 1 base, leaving 18 bases between them. The V gene's germline CDR1 is MGHDK and CDR2 SYGVNS. CDR3 length: 16 amino acids. CDR3 protein: CASTPSRQRGTDTQYF. The CDR3 DNA reads TGTGCCAGCACTCCCTCCCGGCAGCGGGGCACAGATACGCAGTATTTT.

In this sample, this clone turned up a few times. This chain connects TRBV15 to TRBJ1-5; D is ambiguous. Germline CDR1 and CDR2: LNHNV and YYDKDF (reference sequence). Trimming left V 5 bases short and J 0 bases short, with 17 bases between. The CDR3 sequence is 17 residues long. CDR3 region: CATSYQGAPYSNQPQHF. CDR3 DNA: TGTGCCACCAGCTACCAAGGAGCTCCTTATAGCAATCAGCCCCAGCATTTT. The complete variable domain, with remaining parts taken from reference TRBV15 and TRBJ1-5, reads DAMVIQNPRYQVTQFGKPVTLSCSQTLNHNVMYWYQQKSSQAPKLLFHYYDKDFNNEADTPDNFQSRRPNTSFCFLDIRSPGLGDTAMYLCATSYQGAPYSNQPQHFGDGTRLSIL.

The V and J genes are TRBV28 and TRBJ2-1; possibly TRBD1 or TRBD2 for D (6 bases each). The CDR3 covers 14 residues. Trimming pared 10 bases from V and 1 base from J, leaving 14 bases between. Germline CDR1 is MDHEN and CDR2 is SYDVKM. DNA for the CDR3: TGTGCCACCCGAGGGGGGAGTTCCTACAATGAGCAGTTCTTC. Its protein product is CATRGGSSYNEQFF. Filled out from reference TRBV28 and TRBJ2-1, the complete variable domain reads DVKVTQSSRYLVKRTGEKVFLECVQDMDHENMFWYRQDPGLGLRLIYFSYDVKMKEKGDIPEGYSVSREKKERFSLILESASTNQTSMYLCATRGGSSYNEQFFGPGTRLTVL.